One and the same sample provided the 12 T cell receptor beta chains below, sequenced in a study of PD-L1 blockade in urothelial cancer. Method: immunoSEQ multiplex PCR; TCRdb's copy keeps in-frame clones and lacks some. The table has 30,000 to 40,000 clones, approximately 85% seen once. The time point: pretreatment peripheral blood. Material: PBMCs, obtained around atezolizumab (anti-PD-L1) treatment. These receptors came from a man in his sixties with urothelial cancer.

This chain links TRBV5-1 with TRBJ2-5; 11 positions agree with TRBD2. Germline-derived CDR1 and CDR2 are SGHRS and YFSETQ. The CDR3 contains 16 residues. Trimming cost V 0 bases and J 5 bases; bases outside gene matches: 6. The CDR3 region is CASSLAIAGGLETQYF. In nucleotides, the CDR3 is TGCGCCAGCAGCTTGGCGATAGCGGGGGGGCTTGAGACCCAGTACTTC.

V usage is TRBV10-3 and J usage is TRBJ2-5; 7 bases agree with TRBD2. The trim removed 8 bases at V and 0 bases at J, leaving 6 bases unmatched. Germline V lookup: CDR1 ENHRY, CDR2 SYGVKD. This CDR3 contains 14 residues. The CDR3 DNA follows: TGTGCCATCTCGCCTAGCGGATACCAAGAGACCCAGTACTTC. The encoded protein is CAISPSGYQETQYF.

The V call is TRBV5-5, the J call TRBJ1-3; 7 bases map to TRBD1. Unmatched junction bases numbered 5, after V lost 5 bases and J lost 6 bases. The CDR3 covers 13 residues. Germline V lookup: CDR1 SGHKS, CDR2 YYEKEE (reference sequence). The DNA for the CDR3 is TGTGCCAGCAGGTCGGGACAGATAAACACCATATATTTT. Its protein product is CASRSGQINTIYF.

The chain combines TRBV7-8 with TRBJ1-1; possible D gene TRBD1, 6 bases. V lost 1 base, J lost 1 base, and 10 bases lay in between. Germline values: CDR1 SGHVS, CDR2 FQNEAQ. This CDR3 has 15 residues. CDR3 coding DNA: TGTGCCAGCAGCTTAGACAGGGAGGGGAACACTGAAGCTTTCTTT. This codes for CASSLDREGNTEAFF.

The genes are TRBV28 and TRBJ2-7, with 16 nucleotides matching TRBD2. Germline V gene data show CDR1 as MDHEN and CDR2 as SYDVKM. After removal of 2 bases from V and 7 bases from J, the junction contained 5 bases not matched to a gene. CDR3 length equals 16 residues. The chain's CDR3 is CASSLGTSGGAGEQYF. In nucleotides, the CDR3 is TGTGCCAGCAGTTTAGGGACTAGCGGGGGGGCGGGTGAGCAGTACTTC.

The J gene is TRBJ2-1, the V gene TRBV7-2, with D unclear. The CDR3 has 13 amino acids. Trimming took off 2 bases at V and 6 bases at J, with 8 bases between the two ends. Germline V gene data show CDR1 as SGHTA and CDR2 as FQGNSA. CDR3 in amino acids: CASSLNSGNEQFF. For the CDR3, the DNA is TGTGCCAGCAGCTTAAACTCCGGCAATGAGCAGTTCTTC.

The genes are TRBV6-5 and TRBJ2-3, with D perhaps matching TRBD1 (5 bases). The CDR3 totals 15 residues. Germline CDR1 MNHEY, CDR2 SVGAGI. The V gene lost 3 bases and the J gene lost 8 bases, with 18 bases spanning the gap. CDR3: CASSYGAGFKATQYF. The CDR3 bases are TGTGCCAGCAGTTATGGGGCAGGCTTCAAGGCTACGCAGTATTTT.

This clone is labeled as medium-sized. The chain joins TRBV30 to TRBJ1-3; D is possibly TRBD1 (6 bases). Deletions cut 2 bases from V and 2 bases from J, with 10 bases between. The CDR3 consists of 14 residues. The V gene's germline CDR1 is GTSNPN and CDR2 SVGIG (reference sequence). CDR3 DNA sequence: TGTGCCTGGAGTAGGGGGGGGACTGGAAACACCATATATTTT. Translation gives CAWSRGGTGNTIYF.

The chain links TRBV2 to TRBJ2-7; 8 nucleotides agree with TRBD2. V shed 5 bases and J 3 bases; nucleotides not matched to a gene: 9. The CDR3 spans 15 residues. Germline loops: CDR1 SNHLY, CDR2 FYNNEI. CDR3 coding DNA: TGTGCCAGCAGTCCTCGAAGCGGGGGAGACTACGAGCAGTACTTC. It translates to CASSPRSGGDYEQYF.

This clone appeared once. The chain has TRBV7-9 and TRBJ1-2; TRBD1 might be the D (5 bases). This CDR3 has 13 amino acids. The germline V gene encodes CDR1 SEHNR and CDR2 FQNEAQ (reference sequence). V was clipped by 3 bases and J by 2 bases, with 7 bases between them. The CDR3 DNA is TGTGCCAGCAGCTTCCGGGGGAACTATGGCTACACCTTC. It is translated as CASSFRGNYGYTF.

V is TRBV5-1 and J is TRBJ2-1, with a weak D call TRBD2 (6 bases). The germline V gene has CDR1 SGHRS and CDR2 YFSETQ. V was pared by 4 bases and J by 5 bases, with 19 bases between. The CDR3 is 16 residues long. CDR3 sequence (DNA): TGCGCCAGCAGCCCGGTCGGGGGTGGGAGCAACAATGAGCAGTTCTTC. Translation: CASSPVGGGSNNEQFF.

The chain links TRBV5-5 to TRBJ1-4, with D maybe TRBD1 (6 bases). V gave up 4 bases and J gave up 1 base, with 14 bases separating them. From germline, CDR1 is SGHKS and CDR2 YYEKEE (reference sequence). This CDR3 comprises 16 residues. The CDR3 sequence is CASSPTGFRTNEKLFF. CDR3 DNA: TGTGCCAGCAGCCCAACAGGGTTTAGAACTAATGAAAAACTGTTTTTT.